This T cell receptor (beta chain) was recorded in a study of blood T cell repertoires in COVID-19 (dated by TCRdb to 2018 to 2021). Some background on the complete study: Collaborator samples came from the United States, Italy and Spain and covered acute and convalescent phases of COVID-19. The prospective study material was composed of cDNA or gDNA derived from T cells, B-cell-depleted T cells, or PBMCs. Deeply sampled blood TCRbeta repertoires from subjects exposed to, actively infected with, or recovered from COVID-19 were included in the dataset. The repertoires were released in a freely available public database intended as a resource for research on the immune response to SARS-CoV-2. The samples were drawn from two sources: the first 160 participants of the ongoing ImmuneRACE study, and fewer than 1,500 subjects contributed by 6 global collaborators. Sample metadata almost always included a de-identified subject ID, COVID-19 status, age in years and sex. Where HLA class I and class II types were available, the types were taken from metadata supplied by the sample provider, not from assay-based typing.

The CDR3 runs 15 amino acids, cysteine and phenylalanine included. Only the CDR3 region is kept as DNA, spanning 45 bases read in frame from base 1. V is trimmed back by 4 bases and J by 4 bases, and the junction contains 7 bases that no gene match accounts for. Via the germline V gene, CDR1 is SGDLS and CDR2 YYNGEE. General study outcomes and caveats: Clinical and demographic metadata were provided uncurated, with the amount varying by source and participant.

Participants in the prospective study were enrolled through a virtual design, were aged roughly 18 to 100 years, and lived in about two dozen United States geographic areas. To assign participants to cohorts, the prospective study relied on clinical history that participants themselves reported in a screening survey and a study questionnaire. Mobile phlebotomists in the prospective study collected whole blood, serum and a nasopharyngeal or oropharyngeal swab from every participant. Participants in the prospective study had the option to provide additional blood draws and questionnaires over a roughly 2-month period. Before DNA extraction, prospective study blood samples were shipped either frozen or at room temperature. The immunoSEQ Assay, a bias-controlled multiplex PCR, was used to amplify TCRbeta CDR3 regions from genomic DNA. The study's processing was this. The number of nucleated cells in each sample was estimated from the amplification of reference gene primers within the assay. Sequence reads were collapsed and filtered to measure the absolute abundance of every unique TCRbeta CDR3 rearrangement. For each sample, productive Simpson clonality was calculated as the square root of Simpson's diversity index over productive rearrangements. Sourced from immuneACCESS, this table was stored by TCRdb with only in-frame sequences that have V and J called. A share of the clones is absent; for the studies checked, an unresolved V gene accounts for under half, and the remainder has no known explanation. V and J calls and clone size follow that table, whereas D and trimming were derived from the DNA. This sample comprises hundreds of thousands of clones, more than 75% of them detected only once. The biggest ten clones account for about 4.5% of the sample.

A note on this clone: Its antigen target is currently unknown. No per-base quality is available; no much larger clone lies one base away.

The origin of this receptor is a man aged 25-45 years with acute COVID-19. The rearrangement combines TRBV9 with TRBJ1-5, and 8 junctional nucleotides match TRBD1. Sequencing was carried out using PBMCs or T cells enriched from blood (not recorded which). In nucleotides, the sequence is TGTGCCAGCAGCCCCCAGGGACAGGTAAATCAGCCCCAGCATTTT. It encodes CASSPQGQVNQPQHF.